The clone carrying this T cell receptor (beta chain) was counted a single time. What it recognizes is unknown. Amplification of the TCR beta CDR3 regions used RNA transcripts (as template). In the first round, RT-PCR was carried out with HTBI primers, and a multiplex PCR formed the second round. TCRdb analysed the multiplex PCR reads with MiXCR anew, one entry per CDR3 protein. This table has about 1.1 million distinct CDR3 sequences, about two fifths appearing once. The V end was cut by 3 bases, the J end by 7 bases, with 12 bases between. The CDR3 has 13 amino acids. Germline CDR1 reads SQVTM; CDR2 reads ANQGSEA. This sample was included in a study of Graves' ophthalmopathy and Graves' hyperthyroidism. The study excluded patients with other autoimmune diseases, uncontrolled infections, pregnancy or lactation. General study findings and limits: Among expanded thyroid clonotypes above 0.001 frequency, most also occurred in blood. A model of 13 signatures distinguished ophthalmopathy from stable hyperthyroidism at about 86% sensitivity and 81.08% specificity.

V is TRBV29-1 and J is TRBJ1-4; D perhaps matches TRBD1 (5 bases). This receptor was identified in an adult man with Graves' hyperthyroidism. Source material: peripheral blood or thyroid tissue (not recorded which). Here the CDR3 reads CSVESGRGEKLFF. In DNA form, the CDR3 reads TGCAGCGTTGAGTCGGGGCGGGGTGAAAAACTGTTTTTT.